This T cell receptor (beta chain) is drawn from a study of T-cell reconstitution after alpha-beta-depleted transplantation in children. As regards this clonotype: Antigen specificity is unknown.

The authors prepared the TCRbeta library with unique molecular identifiers. MiXCR was run by TCRdb on the PCR reads, yielding one entry per CDR3 protein. The table lists around 500,000 distinct CDR3 sequences, 20% to 25% of them singletons. General observations from the study: Several hundred expanded graft clones reportedly gave rise to the alpha-beta T cells present about two months after transplant. At one year after transplant, newly produced T cells mostly accounted for T-cell counts and diversity. The high TCRbeta diversity at day 60 in some patients came from surviving recipient T cells and thymic progenitors.

Trimming cost V 5 bases and J 3 bases, with 16 bases left between them. There are 16 residues in the CDR3. The V and J genes are TRBV12-3 or TRBV12-4 and TRBJ2-2; D possibly matches TRBD1 or TRBD2 (6 bases each). Sequenced here: PBMCs, mostly from graft donor cells, sampled 360 days after TCRalphabeta/CD19-depleted stem cell transplant. The sequence was obtained from a boy under three years old who had a stem cell transplant for acute myeloid leukemia, so the T cells may come from the graft donor. The CDR3 nucleotides read TGTGCCAGCAGTCGGGAGCCAGGGGCCGACACCGGGGAGCTGTTTTTT. Amino acids: CASSREPGADTGELFF.